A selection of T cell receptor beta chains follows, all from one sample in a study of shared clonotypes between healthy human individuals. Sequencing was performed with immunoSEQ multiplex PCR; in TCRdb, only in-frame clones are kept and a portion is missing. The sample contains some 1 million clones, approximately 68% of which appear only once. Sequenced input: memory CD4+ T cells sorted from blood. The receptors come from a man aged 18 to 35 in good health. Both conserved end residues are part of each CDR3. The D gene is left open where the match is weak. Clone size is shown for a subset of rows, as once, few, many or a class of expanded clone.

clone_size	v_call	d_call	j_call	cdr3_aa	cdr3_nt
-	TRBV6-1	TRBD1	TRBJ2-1	CAIRQGRNEQFF	TGTGCCATCAGACAGGGCAGGAATGAGCAGTTCTTC
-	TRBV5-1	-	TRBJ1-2	CASSTDNYGYTF	TGCGCCAGCAGCACGGATAACTATGGCTACACCTTC
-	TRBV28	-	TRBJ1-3	CASSVQGRNTIYF	TGTGCCAGCAGTGTTCAGGGTCGAAACACCATATATTTT
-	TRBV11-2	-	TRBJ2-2	CASSSQGAGTGELFF	TGTGCCAGCAGCTCCCAGGGTGCGGGCACCGGGGAGCTGTTTTTT
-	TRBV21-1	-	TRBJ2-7	CASSKGFRSGTGPYEQYF	TGTGCCAGCAGCAAAGGCTTCCGTTCGGGGACAGGGCCCTACGAGCAGTACTTC
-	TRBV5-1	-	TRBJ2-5	CASSLVSLVETQYF	TGCGCCAGCAGCTTGGTATCACTGGTAGAGACCCAGTACTTC
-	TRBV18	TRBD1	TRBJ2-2	CASSMGQGGTGELFF	TGTGCCAGCTCAATGGGACAGGGAGGCACCGGGGAGCTGTTTTTT
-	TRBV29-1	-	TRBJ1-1	CSVVHPGARVAFF	TGCAGCGTTGTGCATCCCGGAGCGCGTGTAGCTTTCTTT
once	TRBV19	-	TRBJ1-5	CASSIEGYNQPQHF	TGTGCCAGTAGTATTGAAGGGTACAATCAGCCCCAGCATTTT
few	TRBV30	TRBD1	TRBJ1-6	CAWSWSGGGSYNSPLHF	TGTGCCTGGAGTTGGTCAGGGGGAGGCTCCTATAATTCACCCCTCCACTTT
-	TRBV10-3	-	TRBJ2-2	CAISESTGYTGELFF	TGTGCCATCAGTGAGTCGACAGGCTACACCGGGGAGCTGTTTTTT
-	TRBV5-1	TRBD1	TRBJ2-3	CASSLNRGDTDTQYF	TGCGCCAGCAGCTTGAACAGGGGGGACACAGATACGCAGTATTTT
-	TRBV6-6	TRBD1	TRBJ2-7	CASTFDRGVSYEQYF	TGTGCCAGCACCTTCGACAGGGGCGTTTCCTACGAGCAGTACTTC
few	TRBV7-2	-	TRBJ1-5	CASSSYKGQPQHF	TGTGCCAGCAGCTCCTATAAGGGTCAGCCCCAGCATTTT
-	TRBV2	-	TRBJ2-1	CATRQYNEQFF	TGTGCCACCAGACAATACAATGAGCAGTTCTTC
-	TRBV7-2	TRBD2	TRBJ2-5	CASSFGLAGAQETQYF	TGTGCCAGCAGCTTCGGACTAGCGGGAGCCCAAGAGACCCAGTACTTC
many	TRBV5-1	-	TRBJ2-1	CASSLDQINEQFF	TGCGCCAGCAGCTTGGACCAGATAAATGAGCAGTTCTTC
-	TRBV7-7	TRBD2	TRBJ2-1	CASSPVVGGGTSGRDEQFF	TGTGCTAGCAGTCCAGTTGTCGGGGGCGGGACTAGCGGGCGCGATGAGCAGTTCTTC
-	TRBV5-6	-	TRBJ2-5	CASSLGVGGRRETQYF	TGTGCCAGCAGCTTGGGAGTCGGGGGGCGCCGGGAGACCCAGTACTTC
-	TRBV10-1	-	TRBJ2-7	CASSHAGTYEQYF	TGCGCCAGCTCACACGCCGGAACCTACGAGCAGTACTTC
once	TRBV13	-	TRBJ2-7	CASIEERGPLALFPIYEQYF	TGTGCCAGCATCGAAGAGAGGGGCCCATTAGCACTGTTCCCTATCTACGAGCAGTACTTC
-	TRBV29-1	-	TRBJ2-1	CSVEDSSRSSYNEQFF	TGCAGCGTTGAAGACTCTTCGCGGAGCTCCTACAATGAGCAGTTCTTC
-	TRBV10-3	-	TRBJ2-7	CAIGGRDYEQYF	TGTGCCATCGGGGGAAGAGATTACGAGCAGTACTTC
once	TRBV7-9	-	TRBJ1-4	CASSPGWVREKLFF	TGTGCCAGCAGCCCAGGGTGGGTTAGGGAAAAACTGTTTTTT
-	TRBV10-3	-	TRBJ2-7	CAISDHTTGSYEQYF	TGTGCCATCAGTGACCATACGACAGGCTCCTACGAGCAGTACTTC
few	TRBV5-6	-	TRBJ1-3	CASSRDSSGNTIYF	TGTGCCAGCAGCCGCGACAGCTCTGGAAACACCATATATTTT
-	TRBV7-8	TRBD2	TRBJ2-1	CASSLTSGSSLF	TGTGCCAGCAGCTTGACTAGCGGGAGCAGTCTCTTC
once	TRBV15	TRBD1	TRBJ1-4	CATSRERTGAGEKLFF	TGTGCCACCAGCAGAGAGAGGACAGGGGCGGGGGAAAAACTGTTTTTT
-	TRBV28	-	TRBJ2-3	CATSLRPGTDTQYF	TGTGCCACCTCCCTAAGGCCAGGCACAGATACGCAGTATTTT
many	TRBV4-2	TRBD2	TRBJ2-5	CASSQDLAGDKRTQYF	TGTGCCAGCAGCCAAGATCTAGCGGGGGATAAGAGGACCCAGTACTTC
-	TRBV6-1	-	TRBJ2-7	CASSGDWSRPWYF	TGTGCCAGCAGTGGAGACTGGTCCCGCCCTTGGTACTTC
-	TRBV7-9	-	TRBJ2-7	CASSFWDYEQYF	TGTGCCAGCAGCTTCTGGGACTACGAGCAGTACTTC
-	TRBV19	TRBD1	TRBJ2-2	CASSLMGDRNTGELFF	TGTGCCAGTAGTCTCATGGGGGACAGAAACACCGGGGAGCTGTTTTTT
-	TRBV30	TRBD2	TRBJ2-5	CAWTRGLAGAETQYF	TGTGCCTGGACCCGGGGACTAGCGGGAGCAGAGACCCAGTACTTC
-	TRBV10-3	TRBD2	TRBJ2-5	CAISEAGNPETQYF	TGTGCCATCAGTGAAGCGGGAAATCCTGAGACCCAGTACTTC
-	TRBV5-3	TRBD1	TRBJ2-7	CARIAGTAYEQYF	TGTGCCAGAATCGCCGGGACAGCTTACGAGCAGTACTTC
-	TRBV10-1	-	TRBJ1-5	CASSHARSNQPQHF	TGCGCCAGCAGTCATGCACGTAGCAATCAGCCCCAGCATTTT
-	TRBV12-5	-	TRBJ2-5	CASGAGTYQETQYF	TGTGCTAGTGGTGCGGGGACTTACCAAGAGACCCAGTACTTC
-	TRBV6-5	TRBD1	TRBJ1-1	CASSFHLGGAGTEAFF	TGTGCCAGCAGTTTCCATTTAGGGGGCGCGGGCACTGAAGCTTTCTTT
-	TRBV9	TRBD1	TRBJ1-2	CASTLDREENGYTF	TGTGCCAGCACCCTGGACAGGGAGGAAAATGGCTACACCTTC
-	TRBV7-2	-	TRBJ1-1	CASSPELNTEAFF	TGTGCCAGCAGCCCAGAATTGAACACTGAAGCTTTCTTT
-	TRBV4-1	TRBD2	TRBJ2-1	CASSRGLAGSAYNEQFF	TGCGCCAGCAGCCGGGGACTAGCGGGGTCCGCCTACAATGAGCAGTTCTTC
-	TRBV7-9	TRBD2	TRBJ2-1	CASSLAGGPIEQFF	TGTGCCAGCAGCCTAGCGGGGGGGCCGATTGAGCAGTTCTTC
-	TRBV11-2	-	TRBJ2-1	CASSFRGPTLDEQFF	TGTGCCAGCAGCTTTAGAGGGCCGACCCTCGACGAGCAGTTCTTC
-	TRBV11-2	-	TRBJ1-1	CASSFLPGHQNTEAFF	TGTGCCAGCAGCTTTCTCCCGGGACACCAGAACACTGAAGCTTTCTTT
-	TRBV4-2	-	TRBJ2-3	CASSPEGDRTDTQYF	TGTGCCAGCAGCCCGGAGGGGGATCGCACAGATACGCAGTATTTT
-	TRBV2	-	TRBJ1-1	CASSETLTATEAFF	TGTGCCAGCAGTGAGACCCTCACAGCCACTGAAGCTTTCTTT
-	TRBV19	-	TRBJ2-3	CASSSGPQRDTQYF	TGTGCCAGTAGTTCCGGGCCGCAAAGAGATACGCAGTATTTT
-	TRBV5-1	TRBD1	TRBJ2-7	CASSLGWTGGGSEQYF	TGCGCCAGCAGCTTGGGCTGGACAGGGGGCGGTTCAGAGCAGTACTTC
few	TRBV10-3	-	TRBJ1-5	CAISEGSVQNQPQHF	TGTGCCATCAGTGAAGGGTCAGTGCAAAATCAGCCCCAGCATTTT
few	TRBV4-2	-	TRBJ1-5	CASSQDGVGQPQHF	TGTGCCAGCAGCCAAGATGGGGTAGGACAGCCCCAGCATTTT
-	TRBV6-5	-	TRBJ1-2	CASSRGNYGYTF	TGTGCCAGCAGCAGAGGGAACTATGGCTACACCTTC
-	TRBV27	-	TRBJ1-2	CASSSAGNGYTF	TGTGCCAGCAGTTCCGCGGGAAATGGCTACACCTTC
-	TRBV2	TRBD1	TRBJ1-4	CASSPDRGGEKLFF	TGTGCCAGCAGTCCAGACAGGGGAGGGGAAAAACTGTTTTTT
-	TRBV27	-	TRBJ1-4	CVSQGSGKLFF	TGTGTCAGCCAGGGATCGGGAAAACTGTTTTTT
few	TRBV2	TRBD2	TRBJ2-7	CAGTGRTSGYEQYF	TGTGCCGGGACCGGCCGGACTAGCGGTTACGAGCAGTACTTC
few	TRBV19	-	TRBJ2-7	CASSRRDSYEQYF	TGTGCCAGTTCTCGACGGGACTCCTACGAGCAGTACTTC